These T cell receptor beta chains were read from a single sample in a study of blood T cell repertoires in COVID-19. The table came from immunoSEQ multiplex PCR; TCRdb's copy has only in-frame clones and leaves some out. The repertoire holds 180,000 or so clones, with over 65% as singletons. The specimen was peripheral blood. These receptors were obtained from a person aged 70 to 85 with COVID-19, enrolled during active disease. Each CDR3 is given with its conserved first and last residue. The size field is filled for only some rows; it gives once, few, many or a size class.

size	length	V	J	CDR3
.	12	TRBV6-5	TRBJ1-2	CASSYQFYGYTF
.	14	TRBV30	TRBJ2-7	CAWSVGGGPGEQYF
.	17	TRBV5-1	TRBJ1-6	CASSLDRDSSYNSPLHF
.	13	TRBV14	TRBJ1-6	CASSLPRGSPLHF
.	15	TRBV7-6	TRBJ2-5	CASSFGQGYQETQYF
.	13	TRBV6-2/TRBV6-3	TRBJ2-1	CASSYSSRNEQFF
few	15	TRBV5-4	TRBJ2-7	CASSPGGAAAYEQYF
.	15	TRBV6-5	TRBJ1-2	CASSYSGGIPEGYTF
.	18	TRBV5-5	TRBJ2-1	CASSSKPFGTESYNEQFF
.	14	TRBV28	TRBJ1-2	CASSPGTASMVYTF
.	17	TRBV19	TRBJ2-3	CASSLASGGGRTDTQYF
.	12	TRBV7-2	TRBJ2-5	CASSRRGETQYF
.	16	TRBV20-1	TRBJ1-2	CSASDTRVPVFYGYTF
once	15	TRBV29-1	TRBJ2-3	CSVVTSGRAADTQYF
many	12	TRBV6-5	TRBJ1-2	CASSRQGYGYTF
.	15	TRBV2	TRBJ1-1	CASSTRQGLNTEAFF
.	15	TRBV6-5	TRBJ2-5	CASSPDSGSKETQYF
.	15	TRBV6-5	TRBJ2-2	CASSLPGGRTGELFF